The 27 T cell receptor beta chains listed next were all sequenced from one sample in a study of CD8+ T cells in alopecia areata. Indicated treatment: oral pan-JAK inhibitor, 5-10 mg twice daily. Sequencing relied on a cDNA template that was reverse transcribed from extracted RNA. Sequenced by immunoSEQ multiplex PCR; TCRdb stores in-frame clones only, minus some. The data contain approximately 300,000 clones, 55% to 70% of them seen just once; the ten biggest clones take up approximately 1.8%. This specimen was CD4+ T cells sorted from blood, taken at week 24, from a patient treated with tofacitinib. The receptors were gathered from a human donor with alopecia areata.

The rearrangement joins TRBV4-1 to TRBJ1-2, with D unclear. V was pared by 1 base and J by 7 bases, with 19 bases between. CDR1 is MGHRA and CDR2 is YSYEKL in the germline V gene. The CDR3 is 16 amino acids. This CDR3 reads CASSQVLKYWEGGYTF. The CDR3 DNA sequence: TGCGCCAGCAGCCAAGTGCTTAAGTATTGGGAGGGTGGCTACACCTTC.

This chain joins TRBV5-6 and TRBJ2-3; D possibly corresponds to TRBD2 (5 bases). This CDR3 is 15 amino acids long. Germline CDR1 reads SGHDT; CDR2 reads YYEEEE. V lost 4 bases to trimming and J lost 0 bases, with 12 bases between them. This CDR3 reads CASSLSRTSTDTQYF. CDR3 nucleotides: TGTGCCAGCAGCCTAAGTAGGACTAGCACAGATACGCAGTATTTT.

The chain is built from TRBV18 and TRBJ1-6; D gene ambiguous. This CDR3 is built from 14 residues. Trimming removed 4 bases from V and 8 bases from J, with 12 bases in between. Germline V gene data show CDR1 as KGHSH and CDR2 as LQKENI. The CDR3 loop is CASSRGIADSPLHF. Here the CDR3 DNA reads TGTGCCAGCTCACGTGGGATCGCGGATTCACCCCTCCACTTT.

The CDR3 bases are TGCGCCAGCAGCCAAGATCTACCGGCGAGTGGCACTGAAGCTTTCTTT. Its translation is CASSQDLPASGTEAFF. The rearrangement uses TRBV4-1 and TRBJ1-1; D unresolved. The CDR3 is 16 amino acids. CDR1 and CDR2 from the germline V gene are MGHRA and YSYEKL. The V end was cut by 0 bases, the J end by 4 bases, with 15 bases between.

There are a few counts of this clone. CDR3 DNA sequence: TGTGCCAGCAGCCAAGAGGCGGGAAGGGGTCCTGAAGCTTTCTTT. This sequence encodes CASSQEAGRGPEAFF. The chain has TRBV4-2 and TRBJ1-1, with D possibly being TRBD1 (5 bases). The V gene's germline CDR1 is LGHNA and CDR2 YNFKEQ. Trimming took off 0 bases at V and 6 bases at J, with 14 bases between the two ends. The CDR3 is 15 amino acids.

V is TRBV13 and J is TRBJ1-1, with 9 bases matching TRBD1. Germline V gives CDR1 PRHDT, CDR2 FYEKMQ (reference sequence). The junction had 2 bases not matched to a gene; V was cut back by 5 bases and J by 1 base. The CDR3 consists of 14 residues. CDR3 nucleotide sequence: TGTGCCAGCAGCACGGACAGGGGGAACACTGAAGCTTTCTTT. It translates to CASSTDRGNTEAFF.

The rearrangement joins TRBV10-3 to TRBJ2-2, with a weak D call TRBD1 (5 bases). The CDR3 covers 15 residues. Looked up from germline, CDR1 is ENHRY and CDR2 is SYGVKD. The V end lost 4 bases, the J end lost 0 bases, and 9 bases lay between the germline ends. This CDR3 is CAISAGSSNTGELFF. CDR3 nucleotides: TGTGCCATCAGTGCAGGGTCGTCGAACACCGGGGAGCTGTTTTTT.

The rearrangement uses TRBV30 and TRBJ2-5, with D uncertain. Germline V gives CDR1 GTSNPN, CDR2 SVGIG (reference sequence). The CDR3 is 12 residues long. The V and J ends lost 5 bases and 0 bases respectively, with 7 bases between them. In DNA form, the CDR3 reads TGTGCCTGGGTAGGGAACCAAGAGACCCAGTACTTC. Translation: CAWVGNQETQYF. The complete variable domain, with remaining parts taken from reference TRBV30 and TRBJ2-5, reads SQTIHQWPATLVQPVGSPLSLECTVEGTSNPNLYWYRQAAGRGLQLLFYSVGIGQISSEVPQNLSASRPQDRQFILSSKKLLLSDSGFYLCAWVGNQETQYFGPGTRLLVL.

A single count supports this clone. The chain combines TRBV7-2 with TRBJ2-3; the match to TRBD2 covers 8 bases. J gave up 6 bases and V 2 bases, and 7 bases lay outside the gene matches. CDR3 length equals 15 residues. Germline V gene sequence: CDR1 SGHTA, CDR2 FQGNSA. The CDR3 sequence is CASSLLRGAGDTQYF. As DNA, the CDR3 is TGTGCCAGCAGCTTACTGCGGGGGGCCGGGGATACGCAGTATTTT.

The chain links TRBV10-3 to TRBJ2-5; D is unclear. This CDR3 comprises 15 residues. Germline V gene lookup returns CDR1 ENHRY and CDR2 SYGVKD. The V end lost 0 bases, the J end lost 4 bases, and 12 bases lay between the germline ends. The CDR3 DNA follows: TGTGCCATCAGTGAGTCTCACGCAGCGAGAGAGACCCAGTACTTC. It yields the protein CAISESHAARETQYF.

This chain joins TRBV9 and TRBJ2-5; D gene ambiguous. V was pared by 3 bases and J by 2 bases, with 11 bases between. Germline CDR1 SGDLS, CDR2 YYNGEE. The CDR3 length is 14 residues. The CDR3 DNA is TGTGCCAGCAGCGCAAGGACCTCTCAAGAGACCCAGTACTTC. Its translation: CASSARTSQETQYF.

CDR3 sequence reads: CASSGPSTDTQYF. For the CDR3, the DNA is TGTGCCAGCAGCGGACCTAGCACAGATACGCAGTATTTT. J is TRBJ2-3 and V is TRBV2; D is unresolved. The CDR3 extends over 13 amino acids. With 6 bases removed from V and 0 bases from J, the gap between germline ends came to 7 bases. Per the germline V gene, CDR1 is SNHLY and CDR2 is FYNNEI.

The rearrangement links TRBV29-1 to TRBJ1-1; the D gene is possibly TRBD1 (5 bases). Germline V gene sequence: CDR1 SQVTM, CDR2 ANQGSEA. V dropped 3 bases and J dropped 6 bases, with 11 bases sitting between them. The CDR3 consists of 12 residues. This chain's CDR3 is CSVEGGDPEAFF. In nucleotides, the CDR3 is TGCAGCGTTGAGGGCGGGGACCCTGAAGCTTTCTTT.

This sequence joins TRBV23-1 and TRBJ1-2; no definite D call. TRBV23-1 has ORF status, its function being uncertain. Trimming left V 3 bases short and J 5 bases short, with 25 bases between. There are 18 residues in the CDR3. CDR3: CASSQYSPEEGPWYGYTF. The CDR3 coding sequence is TGCGCCAGCAGTCAGTACTCACCTGAGGAAGGGCCTTGGTATGGCTACACCTTC.

This chain connects TRBV5-4 to TRBJ2-7; TRBD2 matches at 13 bases. The CDR3 consists of 15 residues. The germline V gene has CDR1 SGHNT and CDR2 YYREEE (reference sequence). V lost 3 bases to trimming and J lost 5 bases; unmatched junction nucleotides: 5. The CDR3 sequence is CASSSPGTSGDEQYF. The CDR3 DNA sequence: TGTGCCAGCAGCTCTCCCGGGACTAGCGGGGACGAGCAGTACTTC.

The rearrangement uses TRBV30 and TRBJ1-1; no definite D call. Per the germline V gene, CDR1 is GTSNPN and CDR2 is SVGIG (reference sequence). Trimming left V 2 bases short and J 0 bases short, with 4 bases between. This CDR3 spans 12 amino acids. The CDR3 here is CAWSFVNTEAFF. CDR3 DNA sequence: TGTGCCTGGAGTTTTGTGAACACTGAAGCTTTCTTT. Looking up the rest from reference TRBV30 and TRBJ1-1 gives the full variable domain: SQTIHQWPATLVQPVGSPLSLECTVEGTSNPNLYWYRQAAGRGLQLLFYSVGIGQISSEVPQNLSASRPQDRQFILSSKKLLLSDSGFYLCAWSFVNTEAFFGQGTRLTVV.

The V and J genes are TRBV25-1 and TRBJ2-7; D possibly corresponds to TRBD1 (5 bases). This CDR3 spans 15 amino acids. V was clipped by 4 bases and J by 7 bases, with 20 bases between them. Germline V gene data show CDR1 as MGHDK and CDR2 as SYGVNS. The DNA of the CDR3 is TGTGCCAGCAGTGGGACAAGAACACTACCTACTGAGCAGTACTTC. Residues: CASSGTRTLPTEQYF.

This chain connects TRBV5-1 to TRBJ2-7; D is tentatively TRBD1 or TRBD2 (5 bases each). The CDR3 contains 12 residues. With 4 bases removed from V and 1 base from J, the gap between germline ends came to 6 bases. Germline assignment: CDR1 SGHRS and CDR2 YFSETQ. The chain's CDR3 is CASSGGSYEQYF. The CDR3 DNA reads as TGCGCCAGCAGCGGGGGATCCTACGAGCAGTACTTC.

The genes are TRBV27 and TRBJ2-2; 9 nucleotides align to TRBD2. The germline gives CDR1 MNHEY, CDR2 SMNVEV (reference sequence). The CDR3 sequence is 14 residues long. V trimming: 6 bases; J trimming: 6 bases; junction bases outside the gene matches: 5. DNA for the CDR3: TGTGCCAGCAGACTAGCGGGTAGGGCCGGGGAGCTGTTTTTT. It specifies CASRLAGRAGELFF.

V and J are TRBV9 and TRBJ2-2; 7 nucleotides align to TRBD1. Per germline, CDR1 SGDLS and CDR2 YYNGEE. Unmatched junction bases numbered 9, after V lost 0 bases and J lost 7 bases. This CDR3 is 16 amino acids long. The CDR3 region is CASSVGGGGGSGELFF. The CDR3 DNA reads TGTGCCAGCAGCGTAGGAGGGGGCGGCGGAAGCGGGGAGCTGTTTTTT.

The V gene is TRBV7-9, the J gene TRBJ1-1; D possibly corresponds to TRBD1 (5 bases). The CDR3 has 14 residues. The V end lost 2 bases, the J end lost 4 bases, and 11 bases lay between the germline ends. The germline gives CDR1 SEHNR, CDR2 FQNEAQ (reference sequence). Here the CDR3 reads CASSLSRGPTEAFF. The CDR3 DNA sequence: TGTGCCAGCAGCTTATCACGGGGCCCCACTGAAGCTTTCTTT.

V is TRBV28 and J is TRBJ1-2, with D possibly TRBD1 on 6 matching bases. CDR3 size: 13 residues. Germline CDR1 and CDR2: MDHEN and SYDVKM. V was clipped by 6 bases and J by 6 bases, with 14 bases between them. The CDR3 coding sequence is TGTGCCAGCAGCCAACAGGGTTTCCATGGCTACACCTTC. Amino acids: CASSQQGFHGYTF.

The table lists this clone with a count of one. V gene TRBV30 combines with J gene TRBJ2-2; D possibly corresponds to TRBD1 (5 bases). V was pared by 1 base and J by 0 bases, with 9 bases between. In germline, CDR1 is GTSNPN, CDR2 SVGIG (reference sequence). The length of the CDR3 is 15 residues. The CDR3 spells CAWSGKGTNTGELFF. The CDR3 DNA reads TGTGCCTGGAGTGGAAAGGGGACGAACACCGGGGAGCTGTTTTTT.

The chain combines TRBV4-1 with TRBJ1-2; D remains ambiguous. This CDR3 region has 16 residues. The V gene lost 2 bases and the J gene lost 6 bases, with 19 bases spanning the gap. Germline V gene data show CDR1 as MGHRA and CDR2 as YSYEKL. CDR3 protein: CASSQSMVDPGNGYTF. In DNA form, the CDR3 reads TGCGCCAGCAGCCAATCCATGGTGGACCCCGGTAATGGCTACACCTTC.

The rearrangement uses TRBV5-6 and TRBJ2-5; 9 positions agree with TRBD2. Trimming cost V 2 bases and J 4 bases; bases outside gene matches: 3. CDR3 length equals 14 residues. Germline V gene sequence: CDR1 SGHDT, CDR2 YYEEEE. The CDR3 sequence: CASSLGTSLETQYF. CDR3 coding DNA: TGTGCCAGCAGCTTAGGGACTAGCCTAGAGACCCAGTACTTC.

This chain links TRBV7-2 with TRBJ2-5; no clear D. Trimming left V 2 bases short and J 2 bases short, with 9 bases between. This CDR3 is 14 amino acids long. Germline V CDR1 and CDR2: SGHTA, FQGNSA. The DNA for the CDR3 is TGTGCCAGCAGCTTACAGCGAGCACAAGAGACCCAGTACTTC. The encoded protein is CASSLQRAQETQYF.

The chain couples TRBV5-1 to TRBJ1-6; TRBD1 agrees at 9 bases. The CDR3 covers 16 residues. Trimming at V came to 0 bases and at J to 7 bases, leaving 5 bases not matched to a gene. Germline V gives CDR1 SGHRS, CDR2 YFSETQ. The CDR3: CASSLGGTGNNSPLHF. For the CDR3, the DNA is TGCGCCAGCAGCTTGGGCGGGACAGGGAACAATTCACCCCTCCACTTT.